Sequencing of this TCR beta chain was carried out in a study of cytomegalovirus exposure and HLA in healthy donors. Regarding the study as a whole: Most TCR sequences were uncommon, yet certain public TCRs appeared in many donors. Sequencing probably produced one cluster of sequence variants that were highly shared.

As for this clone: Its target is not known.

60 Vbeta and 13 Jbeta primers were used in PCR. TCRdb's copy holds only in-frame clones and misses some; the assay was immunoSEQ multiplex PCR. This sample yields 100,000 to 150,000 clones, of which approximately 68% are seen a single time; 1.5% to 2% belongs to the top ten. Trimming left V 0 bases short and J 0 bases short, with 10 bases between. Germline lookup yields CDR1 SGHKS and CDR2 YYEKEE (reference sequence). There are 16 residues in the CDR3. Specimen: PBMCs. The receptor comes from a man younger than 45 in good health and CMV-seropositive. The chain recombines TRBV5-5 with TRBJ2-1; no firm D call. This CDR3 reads CASSLDLTHSYNEQFF. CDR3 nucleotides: TGTGCCAGCAGCTTGGACCTAACTCACTCCTACAATGAGCAGTTCTTC.